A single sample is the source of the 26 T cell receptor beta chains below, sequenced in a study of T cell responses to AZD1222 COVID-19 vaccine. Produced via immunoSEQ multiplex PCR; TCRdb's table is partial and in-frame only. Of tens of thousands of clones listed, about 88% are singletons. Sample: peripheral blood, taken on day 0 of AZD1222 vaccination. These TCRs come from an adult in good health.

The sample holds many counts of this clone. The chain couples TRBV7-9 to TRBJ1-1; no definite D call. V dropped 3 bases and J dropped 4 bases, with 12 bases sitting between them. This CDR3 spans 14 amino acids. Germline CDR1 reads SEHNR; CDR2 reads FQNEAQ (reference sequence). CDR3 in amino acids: CASSFSTRGTEAFF. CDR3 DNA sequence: TGTGCCAGCAGCTTTAGCACCCGAGGCACTGAAGCTTTCTTT.

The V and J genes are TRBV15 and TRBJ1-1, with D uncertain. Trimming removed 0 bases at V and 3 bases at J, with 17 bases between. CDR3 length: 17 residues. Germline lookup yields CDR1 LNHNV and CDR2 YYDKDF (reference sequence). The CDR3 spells CATSRDLGSPSDTEAFF. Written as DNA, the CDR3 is TGTGCCACCAGCAGAGATCTCGGTAGTCCTTCGGACACTGAAGCTTTCTTT.

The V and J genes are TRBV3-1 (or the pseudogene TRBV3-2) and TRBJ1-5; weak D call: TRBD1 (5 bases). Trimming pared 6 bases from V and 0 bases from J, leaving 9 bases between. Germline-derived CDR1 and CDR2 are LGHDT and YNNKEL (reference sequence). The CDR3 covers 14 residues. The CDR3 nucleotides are TGTGCCAGCAGTCGACAGTCTAGCAATCAGCCCCAGCATTTT. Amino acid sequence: CASSRQSSNQPQHF.

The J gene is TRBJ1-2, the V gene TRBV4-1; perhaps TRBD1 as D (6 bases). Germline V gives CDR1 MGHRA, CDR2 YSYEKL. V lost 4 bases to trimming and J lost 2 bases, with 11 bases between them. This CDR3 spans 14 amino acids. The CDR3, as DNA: TGCGCCAGCAGCCCAAGACAGGAAAACTATGGCTACACCTTC. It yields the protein CASSPRQENYGYTF.

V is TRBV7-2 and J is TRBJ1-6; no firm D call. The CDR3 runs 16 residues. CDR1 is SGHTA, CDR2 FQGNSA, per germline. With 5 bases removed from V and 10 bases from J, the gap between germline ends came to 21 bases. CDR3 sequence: CASSPRLAGTTSPLHF. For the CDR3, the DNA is TGTGCCAGCAGCCCCAGGCTCGCAGGTACAACCTCACCCCTCCACTTT.

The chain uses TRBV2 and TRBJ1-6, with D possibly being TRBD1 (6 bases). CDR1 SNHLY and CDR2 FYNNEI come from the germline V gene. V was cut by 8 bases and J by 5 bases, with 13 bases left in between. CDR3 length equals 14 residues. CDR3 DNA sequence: TGTGCCAGCGTCCGGGACAACAATAATTCACCCCTCCACTTT. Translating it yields CASVRDNNNSPLHF.

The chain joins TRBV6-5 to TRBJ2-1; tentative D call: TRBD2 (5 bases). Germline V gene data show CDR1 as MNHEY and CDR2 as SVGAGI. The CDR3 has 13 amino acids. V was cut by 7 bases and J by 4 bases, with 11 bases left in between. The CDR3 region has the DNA TGTGCCAGCACCGCCTCGGGGTACAATGAGCAGTTCTTC. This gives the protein CASTASGYNEQFF.

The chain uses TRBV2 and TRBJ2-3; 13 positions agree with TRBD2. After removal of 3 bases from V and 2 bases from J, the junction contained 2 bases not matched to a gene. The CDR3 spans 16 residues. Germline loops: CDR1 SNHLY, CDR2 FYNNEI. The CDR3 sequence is CASSEGLAGFTDTQYF. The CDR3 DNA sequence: TGTGCCAGCAGTGAGGGACTAGCGGGGTTCACAGATACGCAGTATTTT.

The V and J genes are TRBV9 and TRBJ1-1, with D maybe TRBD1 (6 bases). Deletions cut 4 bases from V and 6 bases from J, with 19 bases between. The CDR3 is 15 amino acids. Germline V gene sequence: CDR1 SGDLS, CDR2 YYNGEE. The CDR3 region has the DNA TGTGCCAGCAGCCCCCCCTGGGCGGGGGCCTCTGAAGCTTTCTTT. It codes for CASSPPWAGASEAFF.

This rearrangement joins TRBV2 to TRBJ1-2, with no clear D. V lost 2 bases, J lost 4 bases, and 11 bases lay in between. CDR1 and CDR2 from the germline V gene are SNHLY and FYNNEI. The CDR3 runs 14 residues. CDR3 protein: CASSEMSALYGYTF. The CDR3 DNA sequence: TGTGCCAGCAGTGAAATGTCAGCACTCTATGGCTACACCTTC.

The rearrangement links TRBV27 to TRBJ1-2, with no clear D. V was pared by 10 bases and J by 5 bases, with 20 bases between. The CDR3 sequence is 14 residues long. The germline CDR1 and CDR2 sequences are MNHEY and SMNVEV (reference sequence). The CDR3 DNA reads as TGTGCCACCCATCGGGGAGGCATAGGATATGGCTACACCTTC. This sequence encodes CATHRGGIGYGYTF.

This CDR3 reads CASSGEGGRFSYEQYF. The DNA for the CDR3 is TGTGCCAGCAGCGGGGAGGGGGGACGGTTCTCCTACGAGCAGTACTTC. This chain joins TRBV7-9 and TRBJ2-7, with D possibly TRBD2 on 7 matching bases. CDR3 length: 16 amino acids. Trimming cost V 5 bases and J 0 bases, with 17 bases left between them. Germline V CDR1 and CDR2: SEHNR, FQNEAQ (reference sequence).

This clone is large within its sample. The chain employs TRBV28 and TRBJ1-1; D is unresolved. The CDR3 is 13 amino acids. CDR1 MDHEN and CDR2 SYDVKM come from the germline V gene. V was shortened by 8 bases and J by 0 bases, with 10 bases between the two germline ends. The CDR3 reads CASGRAMNTEAFF. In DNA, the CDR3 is TGTGCCAGCGGGAGGGCCATGAACACTGAAGCTTTCTTT.

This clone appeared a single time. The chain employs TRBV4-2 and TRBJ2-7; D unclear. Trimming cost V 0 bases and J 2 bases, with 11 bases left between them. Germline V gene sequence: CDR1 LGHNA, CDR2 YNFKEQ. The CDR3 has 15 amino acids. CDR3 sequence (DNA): TGTGCCAGCAGCCAAGATCTCACCCTCGCCTACGAGCAGTACTTC. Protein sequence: CASSQDLTLAYEQYF.

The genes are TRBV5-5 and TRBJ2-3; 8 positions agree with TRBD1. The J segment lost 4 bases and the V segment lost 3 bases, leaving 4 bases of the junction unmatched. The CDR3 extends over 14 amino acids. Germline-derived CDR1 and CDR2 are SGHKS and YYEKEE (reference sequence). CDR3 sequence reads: CASSSGQGPDTQYF. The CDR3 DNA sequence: TGTGCCAGCAGCTCCGGACAGGGCCCAGATACGCAGTATTTT.

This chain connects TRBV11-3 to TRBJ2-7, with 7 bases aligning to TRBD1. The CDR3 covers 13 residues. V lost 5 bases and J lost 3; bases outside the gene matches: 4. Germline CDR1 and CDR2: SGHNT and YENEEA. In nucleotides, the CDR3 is TGTGCCAGCAGCCGCGACAGGGACTACGAGCAGTACTTC. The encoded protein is CASSRDRDYEQYF.

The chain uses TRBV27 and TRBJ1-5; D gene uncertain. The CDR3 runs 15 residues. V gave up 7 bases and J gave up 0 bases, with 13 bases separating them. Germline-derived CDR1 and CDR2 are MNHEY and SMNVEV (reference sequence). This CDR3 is CASTLQRNSNQPQHF. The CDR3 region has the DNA TGTGCCAGCACCCTACAGCGGAATAGCAATCAGCCCCAGCATTTT.

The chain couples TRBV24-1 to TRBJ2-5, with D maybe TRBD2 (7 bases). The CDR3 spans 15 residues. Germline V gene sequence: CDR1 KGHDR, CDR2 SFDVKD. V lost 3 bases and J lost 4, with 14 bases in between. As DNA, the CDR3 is TGTGCCACCAGTGATCCCTCGGGGGGCGCAGAGACCCAGTACTTC. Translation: CATSDPSGGAETQYF.

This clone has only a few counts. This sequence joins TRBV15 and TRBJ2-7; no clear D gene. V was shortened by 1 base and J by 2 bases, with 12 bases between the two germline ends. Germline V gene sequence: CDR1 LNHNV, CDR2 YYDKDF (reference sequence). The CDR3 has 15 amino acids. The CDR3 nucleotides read TGTGCCACCAGCAGAGTACCCGCCACAACCTACGAGCAGTACTTC. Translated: CATSRVPATTYEQYF.

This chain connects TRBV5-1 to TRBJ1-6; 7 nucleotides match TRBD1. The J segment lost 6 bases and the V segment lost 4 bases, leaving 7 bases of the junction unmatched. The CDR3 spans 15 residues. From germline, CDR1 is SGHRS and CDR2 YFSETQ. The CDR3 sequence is CASSARTGSNSPLHF. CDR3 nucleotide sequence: TGCGCCAGCAGCGCCCGGACAGGTTCTAATTCACCCCTCCACTTT. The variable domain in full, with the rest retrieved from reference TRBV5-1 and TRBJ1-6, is KAGVTQTPRYLIKTRGQQVTLSCSPISGHRSVSWYQQTPGQGLQFLFEYFSETQRNKGNFPGRFSGRQFSNSRSEMNVSTLELGDSALYLCASSARTGSNSPLHFGNGTRLTVT.

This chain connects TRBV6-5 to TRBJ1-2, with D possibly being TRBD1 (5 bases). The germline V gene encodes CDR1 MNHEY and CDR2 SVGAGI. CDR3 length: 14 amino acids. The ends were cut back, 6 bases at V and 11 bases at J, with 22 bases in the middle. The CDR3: CASSAQGGGSWYTF. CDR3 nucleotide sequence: TGTGCCAGCAGCGCCCAGGGAGGCGGTTCGTGGTACACCTTC.

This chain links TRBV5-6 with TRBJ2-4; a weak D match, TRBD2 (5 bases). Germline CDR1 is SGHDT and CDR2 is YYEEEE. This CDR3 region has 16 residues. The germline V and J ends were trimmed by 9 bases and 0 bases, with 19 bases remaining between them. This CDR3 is CATFSLRAKAKNIQYF. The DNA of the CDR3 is TGTGCCACCTTTTCTCTGAGGGCTAAAGCCAAAAACATTCAGTACTTC.

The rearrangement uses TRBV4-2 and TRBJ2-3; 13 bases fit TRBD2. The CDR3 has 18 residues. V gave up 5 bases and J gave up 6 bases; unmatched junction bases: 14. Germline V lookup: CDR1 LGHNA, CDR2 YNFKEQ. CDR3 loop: CASSSLELAGGFTDTQYF. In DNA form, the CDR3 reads TGTGCCAGCAGCTCCCTCGAACTAGCGGGGGGGTTCACGGATACGCAGTATTTT.

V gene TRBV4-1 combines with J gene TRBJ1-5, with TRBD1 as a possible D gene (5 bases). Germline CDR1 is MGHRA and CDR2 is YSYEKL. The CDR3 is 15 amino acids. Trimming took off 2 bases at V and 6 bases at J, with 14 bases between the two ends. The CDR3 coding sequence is TGCGCCAGCAGCCAATCCCGTTCGGGGCCTCAGCCCCAGCATTTT. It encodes CASSQSRSGPQPQHF.

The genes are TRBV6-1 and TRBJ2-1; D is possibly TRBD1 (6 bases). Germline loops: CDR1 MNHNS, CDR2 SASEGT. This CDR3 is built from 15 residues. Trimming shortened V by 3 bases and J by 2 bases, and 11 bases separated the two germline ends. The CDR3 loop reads CASSEVKGAYNEQFF. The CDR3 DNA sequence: TGTGCCAGCAGTGAGGTTAAGGGGGCCTACAATGAGCAGTTCTTC.

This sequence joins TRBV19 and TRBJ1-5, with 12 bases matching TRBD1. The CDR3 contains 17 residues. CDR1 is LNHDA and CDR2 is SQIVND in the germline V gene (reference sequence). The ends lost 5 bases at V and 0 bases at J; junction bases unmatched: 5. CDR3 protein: CASSVGTGGGSNQPQHF. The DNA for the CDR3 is TGTGCCAGTAGTGTCGGGACAGGGGGCGGTAGCAATCAGCCCCAGCATTTT.